What follows are 20 T cell receptor beta chains derived from one specimen sequenced in a study of cytomegalovirus exposure and HLA in healthy donors. The table came from immunoSEQ multiplex PCR; TCRdb's copy has only in-frame clones and leaves some out. The sample yields some 150,000 clones, about 89% seen once. Sequencing used PBMCs. These TCRs come from a woman aged 18 to 35 in good health and CMV-seropositive.

The gene calls are TRBV7-9 and TRBJ1-1; D uncertain. Germline loops: CDR1 SEHNR, CDR2 FQNEAQ (reference sequence). The CDR3 runs to 15 residues. The V gene lost 3 bases and the J gene lost 1 base, with 12 bases spanning the gap. The CDR3 bases are TGTGCCAGCAGCTTGATGACGGGAAAGAACACTGAAGCTTTCTTT. Its translation: CASSLMTGKNTEAFF.

The V call is TRBV2, the J call TRBJ2-3; TRBD1 matches 8 bases. V gave up 6 bases and J gave up 3 bases; unmatched junction bases: 5. The CDR3 sequence is 14 residues long. The V gene's germline CDR1 is SNHLY and CDR2 FYNNEI. The CDR3 DNA follows: TGTGCCAGCAGAAGCAACAGGGGGACAGATACGCAGTATTTT. Protein product: CASRSNRGTDTQYF.

CDR3 DNA sequence: TGTGCCAGCAGCTTAGGGACAGGGGCCACCTACGAGCAGTACTTC. This translates into CASSLGTGATYEQYF. The chain employs TRBV7-3 and TRBJ2-7, with TRBD1 matching over 10 bases. This CDR3 is 15 amino acids long. With V trimmed by 2 bases and J by 2 bases, 3 bases remained unmatched. Germline CDR1 and CDR2: SGHTA and FQGTGA.

The chain links TRBV28 to TRBJ1-1; maybe TRBD1 (5 bases). There are 11 residues in the CDR3. V dropped 6 bases and J dropped 7 bases, with 9 bases sitting between them. The germline gives CDR1 MDHEN, CDR2 SYDVKM. DNA of the CDR3: TGTGCCAGCAGGGCGACAGTTGAAGCTTTCTTT. This sequence encodes CASRATVEAFF.

This chain links TRBV13 with TRBJ2-5; the D gene is possibly TRBD2 (6 bases). From germline, CDR1 is PRHDT and CDR2 FYEKMQ (reference sequence). With 0 bases removed from V and 2 bases from J, the gap between germline ends came to 10 bases. This CDR3 comprises 15 residues. In DNA form, the CDR3 reads TGTGCCAGCAGCTTAGGCGTAGCGGCGCAAGAGACCCAGTACTTC. Residues: CASSLGVAAQETQYF. Complete variable domain (other parts from reference TRBV13 and TRBJ2-5): AAGVIQSPRHLIKEKRETATLKCYPIPRHDTVYWYQQGPGQDPQFLISFYEKMQSDKGSIPDRFSAQQFSDYHSELNMSSLELGDSALYFCASSLGVAAQETQYFGPGTRLLVL.

This chain uses TRBV6-1 with TRBJ2-5, with 7 positions matching TRBD1. The length of the CDR3 is 15 residues. Per the germline V gene, CDR1 is MNHNS and CDR2 is SASEGT. V lost 3 bases, J lost 0 bases, and 4 bases stayed unmatched. CDR3 region: CASSDATGYQETQYF. The CDR3 bases are TGTGCCAGCAGTGACGCGACAGGGTACCAAGAGACCCAGTACTTC.

This chain connects TRBV29-1 to TRBJ1-1, with 11 bases that match TRBD1. In germline, CDR1 is SQVTM, CDR2 ANQGSEA. V lost 4 bases, J lost 6 bases, and 10 bases stayed unmatched. The CDR3 extends over 15 amino acids. CDR3 sequence reads: CSVGKRTGGDSEAFF. CDR3 DNA: TGCAGCGTTGGCAAAAGGACAGGGGGCGATTCTGAAGCTTTCTTT.

V gene TRBV29-1 combines with J gene TRBJ2-2; possibly TRBD1 for D (6 bases). From germline, CDR1 is SQVTM and CDR2 ANQGSEA. The CDR3 is 12 amino acids. Trimming pared 1 base from V and 6 bases from J, leaving 6 bases between. CDR3 bases: TGCAGCGTTGAAGCAGGGGCCGGGGAGCTGTTTTTT. Residues: CSVEAGAGELFF.

This chain uses TRBV28 with TRBJ2-1; possible D gene TRBD2, 6 bases. This CDR3 region has 13 residues. Germline CDR1 reads MDHEN; CDR2 reads SYDVKM. V was clipped by 4 bases and J by 7 bases, with 11 bases between them. The CDR3 DNA sequence: TGTGCCAGCAGTTCTAGCAGCGGGAATGAGCAGTTCTTC. Protein sequence: CASSSSSGNEQFF.

This sequence joins TRBV29-1 and TRBJ1-2, with 8 nucleotides matching TRBD1. Germline CDR1 SQVTM, CDR2 ANQGSEA. CDR3 size: 13 residues. V lost 3 bases and J lost 4; bases outside the gene matches: 4. CDR3 loop: CSVETGAGYGYTF. The DNA of the CDR3 is TGCAGCGTTGAGACAGGGGCTGGCTATGGCTACACCTTC.

Here the CDR3 DNA reads TGTGCCAGCAGCCCAGACACCGGCACCCAAGAGACCCAGTACTTC. This sequence encodes CASSPDTGTQETQYF. The chain joins TRBV11-2 to TRBJ2-5; D gene uncertain. V lost 5 bases and J 1 base, leaving 14 bases between the germline ends. The CDR3 is 15 amino acids. CDR1 is SGHAT, CDR2 FQNNGV, per germline.

This rearrangement joins TRBV6-5 to TRBJ2-7; possibly TRBD2 for D (7 bases). Germline V gene data show CDR1 as MNHEY and CDR2 as SVGAGI. This CDR3 comprises 13 residues. With 7 bases removed from V and 7 bases from J, the gap between germline ends came to 17 bases. The CDR3 region has the DNA TGTGCCAGCAAGAGGGGGGGGGCTCGTGAGCAGTACTTC. The encoded protein is CASKRGGAREQYF.

The chain joins TRBV29-1 to TRBJ2-2; 7 nucleotides match TRBD1. Germline trimming cut 3 bases from V and 3 bases from J; bases unmatched to any gene: 7. Germline V gene sequence: CDR1 SQVTM, CDR2 ANQGSEA. The CDR3 covers 15 residues. CDR3 sequence: CSVDFRGRDTGELFF. The CDR3 DNA is TGCAGCGTTGATTTTAGGGGGCGAGACACCGGGGAGCTGTTTTTT.

This chain joins TRBV2 and TRBJ1-1; 12 bases agree with TRBD1. This CDR3 comprises 16 residues. Trimming at V came to 9 bases and at J to 1 base, leaving 9 bases not matched to a gene. Germline V CDR1 and CDR2: SNHLY, FYNNEI. CDR3 nucleotide sequence: TGTGCCAGTGTCCGGGACAGGGGGCGGGAGAACACTGAAGCTTTCTTT. Translating gives CASVRDRGRENTEAFF. The entire variable domain, with the rest obtained from reference TRBV2 and TRBJ1-1, is as follows: EPEVTQTPSHQVTQMGQEVILRCVPISNHLYFYWYRQILGQKVEFLVSFYNNEISEKSEIFDDQFSVERPDGSNFTLKIRSTKLEDSAMYFCASVRDRGRENTEAFFGQGTRLTVV.

Comments on this clone: An end of the junction does not agree with germline; a read error may underlie this. The J gene is TRBJ2-7, the V gene TRBV11-3; possible D gene TRBD1, 7 bases. This CDR3 region has 12 residues. From germline, CDR1 is SGHNT and CDR2 YENEEA. In DNA form, the CDR3 reads TGTGCCAGCAGCTTAGCGGGCGGGACAGTAGTCTTC. Encoded protein: CASSLAGGTVVF.

J is TRBJ2-1 and V is TRBV7-3, with 8 bases identical to TRBD2. From germline, CDR1 is SGHTA and CDR2 FQGTGA. V shed 5 bases and J 8 bases; nucleotides not matched to a gene: 11. The CDR3 covers 15 residues. The CDR3: CASSKSGLVNDEQFF. CDR3 DNA sequence: TGTGCCAGCAGCAAGTCGGGACTAGTGAACGATGAGCAGTTCTTC.

The rearrangement links TRBV11-2 to TRBJ2-3; D not certain. Germline CDR1 reads SGHAT; CDR2 reads FQNNGV. The CDR3 has 13 amino acids. The V and J ends lost 5 bases and 0 bases respectively, with 6 bases between them. DNA of the CDR3: TGTGCCAGCAGCCCTCCTAGCACAGATACGCAGTATTTT. Translation: CASSPPSTDTQYF.

V and J are TRBV5-1 and TRBJ2-7, with 13 bases that match TRBD2. CDR3 size: 17 residues. Germline V lookup: CDR1 SGHRS, CDR2 YFSETQ. The junction had 10 bases not matched to a gene; V was cut back by 2 bases and J by 5 bases. CDR3 in amino acids: CASSFTSGRGFGNEQYF. DNA of the CDR3: TGCGCCAGCAGCTTCACTAGCGGGAGGGGGTTTGGGAACGAGCAGTACTTC.

The chain joins TRBV11-1 to TRBJ1-4, with TRBD1 matching 7 bases. This CDR3 is 15 amino acids long. The germline V gene has CDR1 SGHAT and CDR2 FQDESV (reference sequence). J lost 5 bases, V lost 1 base, and 4 bases had no gene match. Here the CDR3 reads CASSLDRGRNEKLFF. The DNA for the CDR3 is TGTGCCAGCAGCTTAGACAGGGGTAGGAATGAAAAACTGTTTTTT.

The genes are TRBV6-4 and TRBJ2-3; 8 positions match TRBD2. V lost 3 bases and J lost 0; bases outside the gene matches: 8. Germline CDR1 is MRHNA and CDR2 is SNTAGT. CDR3 length equals 17 residues. The CDR3 reads CASSENGLADSTDTQYF. CDR3 nucleotide sequence: TGTGCCAGCAGTGAGAACGGACTAGCTGATAGCACAGATACGCAGTATTTT.